The 10 T cell receptor beta chains in this list originate from one sample, sequenced in a study of blood T cell repertoires in COVID-19. Clones were sequenced by immunoSEQ multiplex PCR, and TCRdb holds only the in-frame ones, with some missing. Of roughly 15,000 clones in the sample, 81% were seen once. The sequenced sample was peripheral blood. Receptor source: a human donor in a cohort sampled during active COVID-19.

This chain links TRBV7-6 with TRBJ2-7; TRBD2 aligns across 8 bases. With 5 bases clipped from V and 3 bases from J, the junction kept 9 bases outside the gene matches. CDR1 and CDR2 (germline): SGHVS, FNYEAQ. The CDR3 consists of 15 residues. The CDR3 coding sequence is TGTGCCAGCAGCCCAGGGGAAGCGGGAGACTACGAGCAGTACTTC. It encodes CASSPGEAGDYEQYF.

The CDR3 DNA is TGTGCCAGCAGCCCTTGGGGACAGACCTACGAGCAGTACTTC. Translated, it gives CASSPWGQTYEQYF. The chain has TRBV14 and TRBJ2-7, with 7 nucleotides matching TRBD1. CDR1 is SGHDN and CDR2 is FVKESK in the germline V gene. With V trimmed by 4 bases and J by 2 bases, 5 bases remained unmatched. The CDR3 runs 14 residues.

This sequence joins TRBV7-2 and TRBJ2-2, with no clear D. CDR1 and CDR2 (germline): SGHTA, FQGNSA. This CDR3 has 15 amino acids. Trimming removed 3 bases from V and 3 bases from J, with 11 bases in between. CDR3 coding DNA: TGTGCCAGCAGCTTGGCCCCCTCCTACACCGGGGAGCTGTTTTTT. Translated, it gives CASSLAPSYTGELFF.

The J gene is TRBJ2-7, the V gene TRBV5-1, with 7 bases that match TRBD1. The V gene's germline CDR1 is SGHRS and CDR2 YFSETQ. This CDR3 is built from 14 residues. V was clipped by 4 bases and J by 2 bases; unmatched bases: 6. CDR3 residues: CASSPTGPPYEQYF. The CDR3 DNA reads TGCGCCAGCAGCCCGACAGGGCCCCCCTACGAGCAGTACTTC. The full variable domain, its missing parts supplied by reference TRBV5-1 and TRBJ2-7, is KAGVTQTPRYLIKTRGQQVTLSCSPISGHRSVSWYQQTPGQGLQFLFEYFSETQRNKGNFPGRFSGRQFSNSRSEMNVSTLELGDSALYLCASSPTGPPYEQYFGPGTRLTVT.

This clone was counted a few times. This chain uses TRBV28 with TRBJ2-7; 14 bases align to TRBD2. The V gene's germline CDR1 is MDHEN and CDR2 SYDVKM. This CDR3 is built from 16 residues. The junction had 4 bases not matched to a gene; V was cut back by 0 bases and J by 6 bases. The DNA of the CDR3 is TGTGCCAGCAGTTTATGGGGACTAGCGGGAGATCTCGAGCAGTACTTC. Protein: CASSLWGLAGDLEQYF. The full variable domain, with the rest looked up from reference TRBV28 and TRBJ2-7, is DVKVTQSSRYLVKRTGEKVFLECVQDMDHENMFWYRQDPGLGLRLIYFSYDVKMKEKGDIPEGYSVSREKKERFSLILESASTNQTSMYLCASSLWGLAGDLEQYFGPGTRLTVT.

A few counts support this clone. The chain uses TRBV19 and TRBJ2-7; 10 nucleotides line up with TRBD1. The CDR3 runs 16 residues. The germline V gene has CDR1 LNHDA and CDR2 SQIVND (reference sequence). V was clipped by 7 bases and J by 6 bases; unmatched bases: 15. CDR3 DNA: TGTGCCAGTAAAGCCAGACCGGGACAGGGGTGGGGCGAGCAGTACTTC. Encoded protein: CASKARPGQGWGEQYF.

This clone came up once. This sequence joins TRBV9 and TRBJ1-2; D is unresolved. V was cut by 2 bases and J by 7 bases, with 18 bases left in between. This CDR3 is built from 15 residues. The germline V gene has CDR1 SGDLS and CDR2 YYNGEE. In DNA form, the CDR3 reads TGTGCCAGCAGCGTCTTATCTGAGGGTGGAGTTGGCTACACCTTC. Its translation is CASSVLSEGGVGYTF.

The chain uses TRBV18 and TRBJ2-1, with 11 bases fitting TRBD2. The CDR3 is 15 residues long. Germline CDR1 reads KGHSH; CDR2 reads LQKENI. V dropped 3 bases and J dropped 8; count of bases not matched to a gene: 6. CDR3 region: CASSPRLAGGYEQFF. The CDR3 coding sequence is TGTGCCAGCTCACCCAGGCTAGCGGGAGGTTATGAGCAGTTCTTC.

The chain recombines TRBV3-1 (or the pseudogene TRBV3-2) with TRBJ2-2; 8 bases line up with TRBD1. This CDR3 spans 13 amino acids. Per germline, CDR1 LGHDT and CDR2 YNNKEL (reference sequence). The ends lost 4 bases at V and 5 bases at J; junction bases unmatched: 0. CDR3 nucleotides: TGTGCCAGCAGCCGACAGGGGACCGGGGAGCTGTTTTTT. Translating gives CASSRQGTGELFF.

The rearrangement links TRBV18 to TRBJ2-3, with TRBD2 matching over 7 bases. CDR1 and CDR2 (germline): KGHSH, LQKENI. Trimming removed 3 bases from V and 1 base from J; junction bases left unmatched: 7. The CDR3 length is 16 residues. In DNA, the CDR3 is TGTGCCAGCTCACCTCGGACTAGAAAGGGCACAGATACGCAGTATTTT. Its protein is CASSPRTRKGTDTQYF.